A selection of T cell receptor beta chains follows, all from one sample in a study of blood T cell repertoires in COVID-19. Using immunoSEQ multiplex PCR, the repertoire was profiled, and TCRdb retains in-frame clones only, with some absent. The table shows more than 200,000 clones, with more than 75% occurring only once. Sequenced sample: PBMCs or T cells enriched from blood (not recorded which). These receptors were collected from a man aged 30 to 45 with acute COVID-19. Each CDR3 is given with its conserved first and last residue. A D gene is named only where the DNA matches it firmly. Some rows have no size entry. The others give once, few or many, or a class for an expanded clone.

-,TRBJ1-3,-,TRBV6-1,CASSEARAGNTIYF,TGTGCCAGCAGTGAAGCGAGGGCTGGCAACACCATATATTTT
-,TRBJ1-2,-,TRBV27,CASSLGPYFYGYTF,TGTGCCAGCAGTTTAGGTCCTTACTTTTATGGCTACACCTTC
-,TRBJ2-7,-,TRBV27,CASSLEPKYF,TGTGCCAGCAGTTTAGAGCCCAAGTACTTC
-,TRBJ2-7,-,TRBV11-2,CASRFLDSSYEQYF,TGTGCCAGCAGATTTCTGGACAGTTCGTACGAGCAGTACTTC
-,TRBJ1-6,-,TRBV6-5,CASSYLAGVSSPLHF,TGTGCCAGCAGTTATCTGGCAGGGGTGAGTTCACCCCTCCACTTT
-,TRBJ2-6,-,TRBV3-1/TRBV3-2,CASSHSSGANVLTF,TGTGCCAGCAGCCACAGCTCTGGGGCCAACGTCCTGACTTTC
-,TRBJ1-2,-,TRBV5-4,CASSLPDRSYGYTF,TGTGCCAGCAGCTTGCCCGACCGGAGCTATGGCTACACCTTC
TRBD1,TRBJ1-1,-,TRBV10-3,CAISGMPGQGMEAFF,TGTGCCATCAGTGGCATGCCGGGACAGGGAATGGAAGCTTTCTTT
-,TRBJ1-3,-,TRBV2,CASSEGLSGNTIYF,TGTGCCAGCAGTGAGGGCCTCTCTGGAAACACCATATATTTT
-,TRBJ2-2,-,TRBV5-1,CASSLTGQSGELFF,TGCGCCAGCAGCTTGACGGGACAATCCGGGGAGCTGTTTTTT
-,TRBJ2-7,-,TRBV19,CASSIGQFTYEQYF,TGTGCCAGTAGTATCGGACAGTTTACCTACGAGCAGTACTTC
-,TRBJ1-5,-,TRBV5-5,CASSSTGLNQPQHF,TGTGCCAGCAGCTCCACAGGATTAAATCAGCCCCAGCATTTT
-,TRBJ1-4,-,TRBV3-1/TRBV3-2,CASSWATTNEKLFF,TGTGCCAGCAGCTGGGCAACAACTAATGAAAAACTGTTTTTT
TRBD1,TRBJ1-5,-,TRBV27,CASTYRQGDSNQPQHF,TGTGCCAGCACCTACCGACAGGGGGATAGCAATCAGCCCCAGCATTTT
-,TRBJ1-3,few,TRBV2,CASREIGQIGNTIYF,TGTGCCAGCAGGGAAATCGGACAGATTGGAAACACCATATATTTT
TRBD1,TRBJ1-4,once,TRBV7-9,CASRQQQGVTPGNEKLFF,TGTGCCAGCAGACAACAACAGGGGGTCACGCCGGGTAATGAAAAACTGTTTTTT
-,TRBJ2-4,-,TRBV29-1,CSVEVGGNIQYF,TGCAGCGTTGAAGTCGGGGGAAACATTCAGTACTTC
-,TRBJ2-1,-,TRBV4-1,CASSHGTVSNEQFF,TGCGCCAGCAGCCACGGAACAGTGAGTAATGAGCAGTTCTTC
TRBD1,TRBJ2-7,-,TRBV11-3,CASSLKDRGEVGYF,TGTGCCAGCAGCTTGAAAGACAGGGGGGAGGTGGGGTACTTC
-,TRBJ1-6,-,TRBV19,CASSDRWGVNSPLHF,TGTGCCAGTAGTGACCGGTGGGGGGTTAATTCACCCCTCCACTTT
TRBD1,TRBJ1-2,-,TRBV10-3,CAISGTGAAGGYTF,TGTGCCATCAGCGGGACAGGGGCGGCTGGTGGCTACACCTTC
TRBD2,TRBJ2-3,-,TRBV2,CASSDLTSGARGDTQYF,TGTGCCAGCAGTGACCTTACTAGCGGGGCACGTGGAGATACGCAGTATTTT
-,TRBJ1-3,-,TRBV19,CASSIVRTISGNTIYF,TGTGCCAGTAGTATAGTCCGAACTATCTCTGGAAACACCATATATTTT
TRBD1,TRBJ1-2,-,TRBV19,CASSLGTGMNNYGYTF,TGTGCCAGTAGTTTGGGGACAGGGATGAACAACTATGGCTACACCTTC
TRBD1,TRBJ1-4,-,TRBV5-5,CASSLEWDRGWEKLFF,TGTGCCAGCAGCTTAGAGTGGGACAGGGGATGGGAAAAACTGTTTTTT
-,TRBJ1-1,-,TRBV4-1,CASSQPTRGNTEAFF,TGCGCCAGCAGCCAACCCACCCGGGGGAACACTGAAGCTTTCTTT
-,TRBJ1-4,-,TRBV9,CASSVEGVGNEKLFF,TGTGCCAGCAGCGTAGAGGGGGTTGGGAATGAAAAACTGTTTTTT
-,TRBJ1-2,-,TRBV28,CASSPGGVSNYGYTF,TGTGCCAGCAGCCCGGGAGGGGTATCTAACTATGGCTACACCTTC
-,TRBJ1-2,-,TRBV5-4,CASSLSGGYGYTF,TGTGCCAGCAGCTTGTCGGGGGGGTATGGCTACACCTTC
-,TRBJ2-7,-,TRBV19,CASQPDSSYEQYF,TGTGCCAGTCAACCCGATAGCTCCTACGAGCAGTACTTC
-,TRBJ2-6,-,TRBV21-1,CASQRVPGANVLTF,TGTGCCAGCCAGAGGGTACCTGGGGCCAACGTCCTGACTTTC
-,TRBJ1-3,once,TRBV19,CASSIAGTGNTIYF,TGTGCCAGTAGTATAGCAGGGACTGGAAACACCATATATTTT
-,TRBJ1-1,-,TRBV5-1,CASSRGRENTEAFF,TGCGCCAGCAGCCGTGGACGGGAGAACACTGAAGCTTTCTTT
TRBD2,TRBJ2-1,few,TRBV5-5,CASSLGAGGLSSSYNEQFF,TGTGCCAGCAGCTTGGGTGCGGGGGGACTTTCCTCCTCCTACAATGAGCAGTTCTTC
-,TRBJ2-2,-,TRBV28,CASSGTYTNTGELFF,TGTGCCAGCAGTGGGACATATACGAACACCGGGGAGCTGTTTTTT
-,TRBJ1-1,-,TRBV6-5,CASSLRAGNTEAFF,TGTGCCAGCAGCCTACGGGCGGGGAACACTGAAGCTTTCTTT
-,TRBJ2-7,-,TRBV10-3,CAISDPGLRDYEQYF,TGTGCCATCAGTGATCCGGGTCTGAGAGACTACGAGCAGTACTTC
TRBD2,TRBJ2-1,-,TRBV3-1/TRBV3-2,CASSQDEVGLAGGTRFF,TGTGCCAGCAGCCAAGACGAGGTGGGACTAGCGGGGGGGACGCGGTTCTTC
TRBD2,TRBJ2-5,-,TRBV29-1,CSVERGGTGTQYF,TGCAGCGTTGAGCGGGGGGGTACAGGGACCCAGTACTTC
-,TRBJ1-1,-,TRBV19,CASSGLRTSNTEAFF,TGTGCCAGTAGTGGGCTAAGGACATCGAACACTGAAGCTTTCTTT
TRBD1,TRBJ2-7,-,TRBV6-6,CASSLQGAPHEQYF,TGTGCCAGCAGTCTACAGGGGGCCCCCCACGAGCAGTACTTC
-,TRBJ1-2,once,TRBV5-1,CASSPERQDRLRGYTF,TGCGCCAGCAGCCCGGAACGACAGGATCGCCTACGTGGCTACACCTTC
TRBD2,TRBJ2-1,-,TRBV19,CASSTLAGGAGNEQFF,TGTGCCAGTAGTACTCTTGCGGGGGGGGCTGGAAATGAGCAGTTCTTC
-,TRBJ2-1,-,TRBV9,CASSVSGDYNEQFF,TGTGCCAGCAGCGTTAGCGGAGATTACAATGAGCAGTTCTTC
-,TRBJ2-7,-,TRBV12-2,CASRLLAGVNYEQYF,TGTGCAAGTCGCTTATTAGCGGGGGTAAACTACGAGCAGTACTTC
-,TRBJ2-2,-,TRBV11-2,CASSLAAAGELFF,TGTGCCAGCAGCTTAGCAGCGGCCGGGGAGCTGTTTTTT
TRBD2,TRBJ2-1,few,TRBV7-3,CASSPSGGVSEQFF,TGTGCCAGCAGCCCTAGCGGGGGGGTCAGTGAGCAGTTCTTC
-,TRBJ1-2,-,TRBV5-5,CASSLGTALGYTF,TGTGCCAGCAGCTTGGGAACTGCGCTCGGCTACACCTTC
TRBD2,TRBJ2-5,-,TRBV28,CASKQGTSGGPETQYF,TGTGCCAGCAAGCAAGGGACTAGCGGGGGGCCAGAGACCCAGTACTTC